This TCR beta chain was found in a study of cytomegalovirus exposure and HLA in healthy donors. For the study at large: Among the 398 genotyped donors, approximately 82% were placed in the Caucasian-associated ancestry cluster. The study, taken as a whole, reports: Roughly uniform sequencing depth across donors was assumed, possibly incorrectly.

This clone came up once. Its specificity is not known. Germline V gives CDR1 SGHDT, CDR2 YYEEEE. After removal of 4 bases from V and 7 bases from J, the junction contained 8 bases not matched to a gene. The CDR3 is made up of 15 amino acids. The PCR contained 60 Vbeta and 13 Jbeta primers. TCRdb keeps only in-frame clones here, not all; method: immunoSEQ multiplex PCR. The data contain more than 95,000 clones, around 80% of them seen just once; the ten biggest clones take up 11%. The receptor's source is a man in his thirties or forties in good health and CMV-seropositive. Sequenced: PBMCs. This chain connects TRBV5-6 to TRBJ2-5, with 12 nucleotides matching TRBD2. The CDR3 loop reads CASSLTSGSRGTQYF. The CDR3 nucleotides read TGTGCCAGCAGCCTGACTAGCGGGAGCCGGGGGACCCAGTACTTC. The complete variable domain, with remaining parts taken from reference TRBV5-6 and TRBJ2-5, reads DAGVTQSPTHLIKTRGQQVTLRCSPKSGHDTVSWYQQALGQGPQFIFQYYEEEERQRGNFPDRFSGHQFPNYSSELNVNALLLGDSALYLCASSLTSGSRGTQYFGPGTRLLVL.